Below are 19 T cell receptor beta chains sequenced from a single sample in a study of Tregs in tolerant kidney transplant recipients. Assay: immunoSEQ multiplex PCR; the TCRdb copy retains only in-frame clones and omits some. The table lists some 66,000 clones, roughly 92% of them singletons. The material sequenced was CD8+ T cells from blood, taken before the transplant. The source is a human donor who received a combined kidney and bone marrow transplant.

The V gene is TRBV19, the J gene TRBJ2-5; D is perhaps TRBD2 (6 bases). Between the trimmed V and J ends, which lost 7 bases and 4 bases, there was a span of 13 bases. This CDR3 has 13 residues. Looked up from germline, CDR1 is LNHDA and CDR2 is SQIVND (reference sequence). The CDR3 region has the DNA TGTGCCAGTAAAGGGACTCTCTCAGAGACCCAGTACTTC. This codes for CASKGTLSETQYF.

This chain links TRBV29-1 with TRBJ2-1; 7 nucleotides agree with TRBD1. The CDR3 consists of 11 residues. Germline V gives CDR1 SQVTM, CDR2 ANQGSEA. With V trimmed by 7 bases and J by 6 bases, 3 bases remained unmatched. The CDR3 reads CSAAGGNEQFF. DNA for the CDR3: TGCAGCGCAGCAGGGGGCAATGAGCAGTTCTTC.

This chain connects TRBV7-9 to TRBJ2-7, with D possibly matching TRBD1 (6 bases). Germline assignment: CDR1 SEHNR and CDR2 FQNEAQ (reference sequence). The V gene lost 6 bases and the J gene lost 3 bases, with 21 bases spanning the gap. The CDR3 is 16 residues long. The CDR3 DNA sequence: TGTGCCAGCAGTATCATTGGACAGTTCGTAATCTACGAGCAGTACTTC. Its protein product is CASSIIGQFVIYEQYF.

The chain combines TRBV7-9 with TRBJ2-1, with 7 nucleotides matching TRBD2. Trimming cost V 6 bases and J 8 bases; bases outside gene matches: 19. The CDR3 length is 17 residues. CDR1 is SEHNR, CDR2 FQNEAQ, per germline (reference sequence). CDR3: CASSYLDGTIFFDEQFF. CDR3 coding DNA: TGTGCCAGCAGTTACTTAGACGGGACTATATTTTTTGATGAGCAGTTCTTC.

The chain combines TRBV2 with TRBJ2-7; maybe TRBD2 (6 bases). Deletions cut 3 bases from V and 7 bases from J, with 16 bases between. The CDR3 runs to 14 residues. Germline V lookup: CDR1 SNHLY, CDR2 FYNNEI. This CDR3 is CASSEREVFAEQYF. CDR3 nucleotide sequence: TGTGCCAGCAGTGAGAGGGAGGTTTTTGCGGAGCAGTACTTC.

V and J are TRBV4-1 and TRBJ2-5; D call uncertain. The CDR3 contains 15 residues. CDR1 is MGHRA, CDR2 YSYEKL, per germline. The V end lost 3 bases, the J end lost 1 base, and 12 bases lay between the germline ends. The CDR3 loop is CASSHASWAQETQYF. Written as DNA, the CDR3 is TGCGCCAGCAGCCACGCTTCGTGGGCCCAAGAGACCCAGTACTTC.

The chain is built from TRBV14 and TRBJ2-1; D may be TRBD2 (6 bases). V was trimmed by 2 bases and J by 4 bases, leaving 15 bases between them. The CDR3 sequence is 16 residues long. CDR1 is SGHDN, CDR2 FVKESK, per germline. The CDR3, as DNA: TGTGCCAGCAGCCAAAGGAGGGCAGCCGAATACAATGAGCAGTTCTTC. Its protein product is CASSQRRAAEYNEQFF. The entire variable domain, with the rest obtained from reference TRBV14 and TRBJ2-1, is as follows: EAGVTQFPSHSVIEKGQTVTLRCDPISGHDNLYWYRRVMGKEIKFLLHFVKESKQDESGMPNNRFLAERTGGTYSTLKVQPAELEDSGVYFCASSQRRAAEYNEQFFGPGTRLTVL.

This CDR3 reads CASTSGLAATDTQYF. DNA of the CDR3: TGTGCCAGCACCTCGGGACTAGCGGCCACAGATACGCAGTATTTT. The rearrangement joins TRBV2 to TRBJ2-3; 11 bases fit TRBD2. The germline CDR1 and CDR2 sequences are SNHLY and FYNNEI. The ends lost 7 bases at V and 2 bases at J; junction bases unmatched: 5. The CDR3 has 15 amino acids.

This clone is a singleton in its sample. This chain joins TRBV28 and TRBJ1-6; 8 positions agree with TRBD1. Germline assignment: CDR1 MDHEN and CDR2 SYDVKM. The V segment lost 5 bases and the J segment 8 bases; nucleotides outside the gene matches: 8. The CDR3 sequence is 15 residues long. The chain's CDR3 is CASSLQGQADSPLHF. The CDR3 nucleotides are TGTGCCAGCAGTCTACAGGGACAGGCGGATTCACCCCTCCACTTT.

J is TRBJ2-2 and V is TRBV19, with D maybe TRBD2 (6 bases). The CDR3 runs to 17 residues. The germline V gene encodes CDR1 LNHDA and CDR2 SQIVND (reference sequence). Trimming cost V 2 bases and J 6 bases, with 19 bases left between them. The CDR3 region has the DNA TGTGCCAGTAGTATATGGCGTGGCGGGGCGTCCGCCGGGGAGCTGTTTTTT. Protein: CASSIWRGGASAGELFF.

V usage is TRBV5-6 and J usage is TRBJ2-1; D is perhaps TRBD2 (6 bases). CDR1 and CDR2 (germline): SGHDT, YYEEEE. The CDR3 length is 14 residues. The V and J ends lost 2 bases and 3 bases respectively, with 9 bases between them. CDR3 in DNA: TGTGCCAGCAGCTTCGGGACTGGCTACAATGAGCAGTTCTTC. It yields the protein CASSFGTGYNEQFF. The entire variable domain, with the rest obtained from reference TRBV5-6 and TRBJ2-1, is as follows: DAGVTQSPTHLIKTRGQQVTLRCSPKSGHDTVSWYQQALGQGPQFIFQYYEEEERQRGNFPDRFSGHQFPNYSSELNVNALLLGDSALYLCASSFGTGYNEQFFGPGTRLTVL.

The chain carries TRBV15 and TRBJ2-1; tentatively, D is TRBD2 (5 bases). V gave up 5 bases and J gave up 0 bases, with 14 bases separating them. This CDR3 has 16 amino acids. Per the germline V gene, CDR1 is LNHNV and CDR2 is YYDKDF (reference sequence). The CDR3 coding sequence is TGTGCCACCAGCGGACTCGGATTGAGCTCCTACAATGAGCAGTTCTTC. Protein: CATSGLGLSSYNEQFF.

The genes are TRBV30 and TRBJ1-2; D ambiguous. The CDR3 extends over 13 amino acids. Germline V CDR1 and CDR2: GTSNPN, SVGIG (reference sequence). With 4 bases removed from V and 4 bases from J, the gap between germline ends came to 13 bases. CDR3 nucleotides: TGTGCCTGGATAGGGAGTGACACCTATGGCTACACCTTC. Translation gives CAWIGSDTYGYTF.

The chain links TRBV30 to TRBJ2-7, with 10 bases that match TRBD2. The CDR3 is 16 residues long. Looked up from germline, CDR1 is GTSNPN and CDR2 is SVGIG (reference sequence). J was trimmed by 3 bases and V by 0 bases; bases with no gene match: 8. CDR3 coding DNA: TGTGCCTGGAGTGTACCGGTGACTAGCGGGTTCTACGAGCAGTACTTC. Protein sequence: CAWSVPVTSGFYEQYF. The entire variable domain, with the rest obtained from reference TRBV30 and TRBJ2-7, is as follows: SQTIHQWPATLVQPVGSPLSLECTVEGTSNPNLYWYRQAAGRGLQLLFYSVGIGQISSEVPQNLSASRPQDRQFILSSKKLLLSDSGFYLCAWSVPVTSGFYEQYFGPGTRLTVT.

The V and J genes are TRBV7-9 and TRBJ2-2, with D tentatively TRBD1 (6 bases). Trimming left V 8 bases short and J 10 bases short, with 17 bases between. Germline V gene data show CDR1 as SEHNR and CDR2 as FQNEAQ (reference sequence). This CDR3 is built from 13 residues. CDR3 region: CASLEPQGKELFF. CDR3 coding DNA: TGTGCCAGCCTGGAACCTCAGGGGAAGGAGCTGTTTTTT.

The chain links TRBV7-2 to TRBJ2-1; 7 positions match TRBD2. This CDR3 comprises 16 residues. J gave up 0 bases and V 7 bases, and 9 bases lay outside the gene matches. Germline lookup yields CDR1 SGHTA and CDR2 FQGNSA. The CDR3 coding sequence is TGTGCCAGCACCCCCCCGGGGGGATACTCCTACAATGAGCAGTTCTTC. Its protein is CASTPPGGYSYNEQFF.

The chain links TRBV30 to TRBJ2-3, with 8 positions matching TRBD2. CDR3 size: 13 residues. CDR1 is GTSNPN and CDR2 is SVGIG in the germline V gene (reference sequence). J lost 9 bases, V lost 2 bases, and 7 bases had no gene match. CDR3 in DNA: TGTGCCTGGAGTTCAGCGGGGGCAGGAACGCAGTATTTT. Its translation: CAWSSAGAGTQYF.

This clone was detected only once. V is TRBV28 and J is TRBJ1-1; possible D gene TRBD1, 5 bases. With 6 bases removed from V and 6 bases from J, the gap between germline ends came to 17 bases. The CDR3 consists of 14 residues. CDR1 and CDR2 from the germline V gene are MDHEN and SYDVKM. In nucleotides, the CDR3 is TGTGCCAGCAGCCCTCGGGCAGGGATTTCTGAAGCTTTCTTT. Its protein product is CASSPRAGISEAFF. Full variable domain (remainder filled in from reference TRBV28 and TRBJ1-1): DVKVTQSSRYLVKRTGEKVFLECVQDMDHENMFWYRQDPGLGLRLIYFSYDVKMKEKGDIPEGYSVSREKKERFSLILESASTNQTSMYLCASSPRAGISEAFFGQGTRLTVV.

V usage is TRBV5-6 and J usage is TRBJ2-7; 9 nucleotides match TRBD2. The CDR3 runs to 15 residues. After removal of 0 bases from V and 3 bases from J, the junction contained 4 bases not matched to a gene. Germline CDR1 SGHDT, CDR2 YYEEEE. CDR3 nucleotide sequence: TGTGCCAGCAGCTTGGGGCTAGCGGGAAACTACGAGCAGTACTTC. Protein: CASSLGLAGNYEQYF.